This T cell receptor beta chain was captured by sequencing in a study of chemoradiotherapy in HPV16-positive cancers. Whole-study context: Two HPV16-positive patients' cells yielded candidate HPV-specific clones and common motifs. Whole-study findings and limits: Candidate HPV-specific clones and E7-related TCR motifs grew in tumor during treatment. In HPV16-positive patients, HPV-responsive T-cell expansion tracked better recurrence-free survival. The functional HPV-specific definition rests on just two HPV16-positive patients.

Concerning this clone: As yet, its antigen is unknown.

Assay: immunoSEQ multiplex PCR; the TCRdb copy retains only in-frame clones and omits some. In the table there are 10,000 to 15,000 clones, roughly 77% of which are singletons. The CDR3 spans 14 residues. V lost 4 bases to trimming and J lost 3 bases; unmatched junction nucleotides: 5. Germline-derived CDR1 and CDR2 are SGHDT and YYEEEE. The sequence derives from a human donor with HPV-associated anogenital cancer. Sampling took place from a patient who underwent chemoradiotherapy. The chain uses TRBV5-6 and TRBJ2-7; TRBD2 agrees at 9 bases. CDR3 residues: CASSVGRGGYEQYF. Written as DNA, the CDR3 is TGTGCCAGCAGCGTTGGGCGGGGGGGCTACGAGCAGTACTTC. The whole variable domain, filled in from reference TRBV5-6 and TRBJ2-7, reads DAGVTQSPTHLIKTRGQQVTLRCSPKSGHDTVSWYQQALGQGPQFIFQYYEEEERQRGNFPDRFSGHQFPNYSSELNVNALLLGDSALYLCASSVGRGGYEQYFGPGTRLTVT.